A selection of T cell receptor beta chains follows, all from one sample in a study of Graves' ophthalmopathy and Graves' hyperthyroidism. TCRdb reanalysed the multiplex PCR reads using MiXCR and keeps one entry per CDR3 protein. The repertoire holds roughly 350,000 distinct CDR3 sequences, about a sixth seen once, with 2% to 3% in the top ten. Sequencing input: peripheral blood. The receptors derive from an adult woman with stable Graves' hyperthyroidism. Both conserved end residues are part of each CDR3. D genes are given only for firm matches. Clone sizes are given selectively: once, few, many, or a class where the clone is expanded.

d_gene: -; j_gene: TRBJ2-7; v_gene: TRBV27; abundance: many; CDR3nt: TGTGCCAGCAGTTTATCGGACCCGCTATTTGTCGAGCAGTACTTC; CDR3aa: CASSLSDPLFVEQYF
d_gene: TRBD1; j_gene: TRBJ1-1; v_gene: TRBV12-3/TRBV12-4; abundance: few; CDR3nt: TGTGCCAGCTCACCGGGAGACAGGGGGCCCTACACTGAAGCTTTCTTT; CDR3aa: CASSPGDRGPYTEAFF
d_gene: -; j_gene: TRBJ1-1; v_gene: TRBV6-2/TRBV6-3; abundance: -; CDR3nt: TGTGCCAGCAGTTACTCGTACAGGGTATCGACTGAAGCTTTCTTT; CDR3aa: CASSYSYRVSTEAFF
d_gene: TRBD2; j_gene: TRBJ2-7; v_gene: TRBV12-3/TRBV12-4; abundance: many; CDR3nt: TGTGCCAGCAGTCGACTAGCGGGAGAGTACGAGCAGTACTTC; CDR3aa: CASSRLAGEYEQYF
d_gene: -; j_gene: TRBJ2-5; v_gene: TRBV5-1; abundance: -; CDR3nt: TGCGCCAGCAGCTTGGAAGCGGGACACGGAGAGACCCAGTACTTC; CDR3aa: CASSLEAGHGETQYF
d_gene: -; j_gene: TRBJ1-2; v_gene: TRBV6-1; abundance: -; CDR3nt: TGTGCCAGCAGTACGACAGGCAATGGCTACACCTTC; CDR3aa: CASSTTGNGYTF
d_gene: TRBD2; j_gene: TRBJ2-7; v_gene: TRBV20-1; abundance: many; CDR3nt: TGCAGTGCTCACGATATACAGCGGGAGTTCGCCTACGAGCAGTACTTC; CDR3aa: CSAHDIQREFAYEQYF
d_gene: -; j_gene: TRBJ1-1; v_gene: TRBV12-3/TRBV12-4; abundance: -; CDR3nt: TGTGCCAGCAGTTTAACAGGCGACCCCTCTCAAGCTTTCTTT; CDR3aa: CASSLTGDPSQAFF
d_gene: TRBD1; j_gene: TRBJ2-5; v_gene: TRBV28; abundance: few; CDR3nt: TGTGCCAGCAGTTTGCCCCCCGGACAGGGGGGGTGGGAGACCCAGTACTTC; CDR3aa: CASSLPPGQGGWETQYF
d_gene: -; j_gene: TRBJ1-1; v_gene: TRBV10-2; abundance: many; CDR3nt: TGCGCCAGCACAGAAATCACAGGGATGAACACTGAAGCTTTCTTT; CDR3aa: CASTEITGMNTEAFF
d_gene: -; j_gene: TRBJ2-7; v_gene: TRBV7-9; abundance: few; CDR3nt: TGTGCCAGCATCGGGCCCGGGGGCTCCTTCTACGAGCAGTACTTC; CDR3aa: CASIGPGGSFYEQYF
d_gene: TRBD1; j_gene: TRBJ2-7; v_gene: TRBV6-1; abundance: many; CDR3nt: TGTGCCAGCCCGGGACAGGGGAATTACGAGCAGTACTTC; CDR3aa: CASPGQGNYEQYF
d_gene: -; j_gene: TRBJ1-1; v_gene: TRBV28; abundance: many; CDR3nt: TGTGCCAGCAGTTTATCAAGGTGGAGACAGGCGGGTCACACTGAAGCTTTCTTT; CDR3aa: CASSLSRWRQAGHTEAFF
d_gene: -; j_gene: TRBJ2-6; v_gene: TRBV9; abundance: many; CDR3nt: TGTGCCAGCAGCTCAGCCGGGGGATCAGGGGCCAACGTCCTGACTTTC; CDR3aa: CASSSAGGSGANVLTF
d_gene: -; j_gene: TRBJ1-2; v_gene: TRBV7-9; abundance: many; CDR3nt: TGTGCCAGCAACTTGGGGGCAGGTGTCTATGGCTACACCTTC; CDR3aa: CASNLGAGVYGYTF
d_gene: -; j_gene: TRBJ1-1; v_gene: TRBV19; abundance: many; CDR3nt: TGTGCCAGTAGACTAGACCGATACACTGAAGCTTTCTTT; CDR3aa: CASRLDRYTEAFF
d_gene: -; j_gene: TRBJ1-1; v_gene: TRBV12-3/TRBV12-4; abundance: many; CDR3nt: TGTGCCAGCACGATCCGGGGGGCGAGGGACACTGAAGCTTTCTTT; CDR3aa: CASTIRGARDTEAFF
d_gene: TRBD1; j_gene: TRBJ2-7; v_gene: TRBV13; abundance: many; CDR3nt: TGTGCCAGCAGCTTGAAGCGTTTGGGACAGCGATTAAAGGGGGAGCAGTACTTC; CDR3aa: CASSLKRLGQRLKGEQYF
d_gene: TRBD1; j_gene: TRBJ2-7; v_gene: TRBV7-8; abundance: many; CDR3nt: TGTGCCAGCAGCCTGGGTAGGACAGGGGCGTACGAGCAGTACTTC; CDR3aa: CASSLGRTGAYEQYF
d_gene: TRBD1; j_gene: TRBJ2-5; v_gene: TRBV20-1; abundance: many; CDR3nt: TGCAGTGCCCCTAGCAGGCGTCAGGGGGCATGGGAGACCCAGTACTTC; CDR3aa: CSAPSRRQGAWETQYF
d_gene: -; j_gene: TRBJ2-2; v_gene: TRBV20-1; abundance: many; CDR3nt: TGCAGTGCTAGTGACAGGGACTACACCGGGGAGCTGTTTTTT; CDR3aa: CSASDRDYTGELFF
d_gene: TRBD1; j_gene: TRBJ1-5; v_gene: TRBV5-5; abundance: few; CDR3nt: TGTGCCAGCAGCTTGGGGGCCGGGACAGGGCGCCAGCCCCAGCATTTT; CDR3aa: CASSLGAGTGRQPQHF